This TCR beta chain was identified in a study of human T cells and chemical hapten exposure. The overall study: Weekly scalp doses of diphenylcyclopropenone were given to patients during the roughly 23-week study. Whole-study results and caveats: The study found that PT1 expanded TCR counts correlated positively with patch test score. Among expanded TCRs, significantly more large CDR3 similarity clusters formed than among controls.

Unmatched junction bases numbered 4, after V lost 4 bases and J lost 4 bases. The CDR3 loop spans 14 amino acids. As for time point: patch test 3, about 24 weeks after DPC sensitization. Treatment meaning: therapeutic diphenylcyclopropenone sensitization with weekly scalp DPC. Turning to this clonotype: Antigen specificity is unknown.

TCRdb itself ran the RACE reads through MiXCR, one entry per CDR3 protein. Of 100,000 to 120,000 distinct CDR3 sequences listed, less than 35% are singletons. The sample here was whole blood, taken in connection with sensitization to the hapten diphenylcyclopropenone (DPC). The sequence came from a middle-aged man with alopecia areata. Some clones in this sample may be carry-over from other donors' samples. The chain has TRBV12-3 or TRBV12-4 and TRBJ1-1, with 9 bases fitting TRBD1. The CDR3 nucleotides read TGTGCCAGCAGTTCAGGACAGGGGAGCACTGAAGCTTTCTTT. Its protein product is CASSSGQGSTEAFF.